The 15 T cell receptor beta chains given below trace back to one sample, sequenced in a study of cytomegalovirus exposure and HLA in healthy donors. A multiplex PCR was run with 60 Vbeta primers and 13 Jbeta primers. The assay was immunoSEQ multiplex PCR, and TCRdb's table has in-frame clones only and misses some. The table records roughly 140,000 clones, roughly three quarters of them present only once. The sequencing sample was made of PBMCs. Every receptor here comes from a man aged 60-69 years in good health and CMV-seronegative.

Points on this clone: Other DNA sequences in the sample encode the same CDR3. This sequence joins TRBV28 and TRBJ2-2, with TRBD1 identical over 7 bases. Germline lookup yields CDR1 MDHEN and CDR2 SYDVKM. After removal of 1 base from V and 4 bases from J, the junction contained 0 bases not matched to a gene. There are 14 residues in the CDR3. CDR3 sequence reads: CASSLSGGTGELFF. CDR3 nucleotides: TGTGCCAGCAGTTTATCAGGGGGCACCGGGGAGCTGTTTTTT.

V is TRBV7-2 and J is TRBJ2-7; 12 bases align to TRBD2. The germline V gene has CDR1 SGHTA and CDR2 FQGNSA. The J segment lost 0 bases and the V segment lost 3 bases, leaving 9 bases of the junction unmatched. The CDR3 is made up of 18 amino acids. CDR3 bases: TGTGCCAGCAGCTTTTTTGCCGGGACTAGCGGGTCCTCCTACGAGCAGTACTTC. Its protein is CASSFFAGTSGSSYEQYF.

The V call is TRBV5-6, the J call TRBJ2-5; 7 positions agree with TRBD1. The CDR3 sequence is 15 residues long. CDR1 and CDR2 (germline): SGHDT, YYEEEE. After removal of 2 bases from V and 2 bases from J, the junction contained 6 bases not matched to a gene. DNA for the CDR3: TGTGCCAGCAGCTTTCGGGACAGCTTTCAAGAGACCCAGTACTTC. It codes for CASSFRDSFQETQYF.

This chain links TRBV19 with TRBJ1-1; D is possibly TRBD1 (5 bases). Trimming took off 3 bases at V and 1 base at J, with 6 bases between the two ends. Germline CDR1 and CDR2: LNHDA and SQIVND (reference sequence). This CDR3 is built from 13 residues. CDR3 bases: TGTGCCAGTAGTATGACAGAGAACACTGAAGCTTTCTTT. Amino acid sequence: CASSMTENTEAFF.

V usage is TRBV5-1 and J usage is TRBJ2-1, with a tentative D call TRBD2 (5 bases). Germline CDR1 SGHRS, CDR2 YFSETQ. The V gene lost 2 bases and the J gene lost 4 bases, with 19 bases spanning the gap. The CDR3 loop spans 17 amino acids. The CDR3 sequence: CASSFFLLDREYNEQFF. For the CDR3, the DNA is TGCGCCAGCAGCTTTTTTTTGTTAGACCGGGAATACAATGAGCAGTTCTTC.

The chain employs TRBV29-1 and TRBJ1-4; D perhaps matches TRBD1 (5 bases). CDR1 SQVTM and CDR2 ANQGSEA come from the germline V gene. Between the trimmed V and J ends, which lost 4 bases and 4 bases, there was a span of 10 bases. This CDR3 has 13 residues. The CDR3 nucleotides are TGCAGCGTTGTCGGGGGTGTTAATGAAAAACTGTTTTTT. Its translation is CSVVGGVNEKLFF.

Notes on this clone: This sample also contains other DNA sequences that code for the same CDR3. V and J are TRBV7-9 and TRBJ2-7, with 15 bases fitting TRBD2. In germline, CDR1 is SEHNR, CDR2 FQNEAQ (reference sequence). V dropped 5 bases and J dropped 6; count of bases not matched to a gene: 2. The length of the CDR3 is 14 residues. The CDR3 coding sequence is TGTGCCAGCAGCCTGGGACTAGCGGGAGGCGAGCAGTACTTC. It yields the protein CASSLGLAGGEQYF. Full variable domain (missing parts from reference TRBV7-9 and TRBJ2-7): DTGVSQNPRHKITKRGQNVTFRCDPISEHNRLYWYRQTLGQGPEFLTYFQNEAQLEKSRLLSDRFSAERPKGSFSTLEIQRTEQGDSAMYLCASSLGLAGGEQYFGPGTRLTVT.

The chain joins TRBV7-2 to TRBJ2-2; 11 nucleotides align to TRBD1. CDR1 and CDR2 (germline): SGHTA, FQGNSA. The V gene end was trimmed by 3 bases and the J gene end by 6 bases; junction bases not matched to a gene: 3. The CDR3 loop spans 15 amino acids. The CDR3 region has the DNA TGTGCCAGCAGCTTCGGACAGGGGGCCTCCGGGGAGCTGTTTTTT. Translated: CASSFGQGASGELFF. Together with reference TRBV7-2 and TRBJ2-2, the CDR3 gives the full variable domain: GAGVSQSPSNKVTEKGKDVELRCDPISGHTALYWYRQSLGQGLEFLIYFQGNSAPDKSGLPSDRFSAERTGGSVSTLTIQRTQQEDSAVYLCASSFGQGASGELFFGEGSRLTVL.

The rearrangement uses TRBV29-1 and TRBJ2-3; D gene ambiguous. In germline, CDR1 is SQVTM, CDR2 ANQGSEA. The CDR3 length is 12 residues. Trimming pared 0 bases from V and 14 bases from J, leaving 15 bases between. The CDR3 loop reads CSVEDLGPYRYF. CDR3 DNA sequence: TGCAGCGTTGAAGATCTAGGTCCCTACCGGTATTTT.

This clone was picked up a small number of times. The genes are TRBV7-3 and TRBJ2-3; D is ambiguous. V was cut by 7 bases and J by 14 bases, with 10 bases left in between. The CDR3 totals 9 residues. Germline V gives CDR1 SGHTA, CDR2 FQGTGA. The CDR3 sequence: CASKIPLYF. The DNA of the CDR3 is TGTGCCAGCAAAATCCCCTTGTATTTT.

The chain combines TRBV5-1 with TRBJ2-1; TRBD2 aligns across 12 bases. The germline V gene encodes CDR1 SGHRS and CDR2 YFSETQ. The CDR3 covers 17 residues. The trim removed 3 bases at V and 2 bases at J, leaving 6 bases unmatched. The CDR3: CASSSGLAGHAYNEQFF. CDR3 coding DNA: TGCGCCAGCAGCTCGGGACTAGCGGGCCATGCCTACAATGAGCAGTTCTTC.

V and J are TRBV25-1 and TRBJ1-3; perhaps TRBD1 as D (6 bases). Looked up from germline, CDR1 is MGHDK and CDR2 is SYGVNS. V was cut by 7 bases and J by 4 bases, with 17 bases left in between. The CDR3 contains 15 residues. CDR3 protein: CASKPLGAEGNTIYF. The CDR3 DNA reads TGTGCCAGCAAACCCCTGGGGGCAGAGGGAAACACCATATATTTT.

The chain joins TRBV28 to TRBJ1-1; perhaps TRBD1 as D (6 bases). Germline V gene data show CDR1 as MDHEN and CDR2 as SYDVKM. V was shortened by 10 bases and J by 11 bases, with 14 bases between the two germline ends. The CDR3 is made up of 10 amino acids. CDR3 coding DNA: TGTGCCACCGGGGCAGGGGCGGCTTTCTTT. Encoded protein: CATGAGAAFF.

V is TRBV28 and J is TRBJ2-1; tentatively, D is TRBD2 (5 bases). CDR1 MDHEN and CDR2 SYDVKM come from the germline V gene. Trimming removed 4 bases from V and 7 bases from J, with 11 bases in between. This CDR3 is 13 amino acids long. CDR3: CASSSPPGNEQFF. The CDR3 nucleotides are TGTGCCAGCAGTTCCCCCCCGGGGAATGAGCAGTTCTTC. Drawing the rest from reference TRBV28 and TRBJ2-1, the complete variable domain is DVKVTQSSRYLVKRTGEKVFLECVQDMDHENMFWYRQDPGLGLRLIYFSYDVKMKEKGDIPEGYSVSREKKERFSLILESASTNQTSMYLCASSSPPGNEQFFGPGTRLTVL.

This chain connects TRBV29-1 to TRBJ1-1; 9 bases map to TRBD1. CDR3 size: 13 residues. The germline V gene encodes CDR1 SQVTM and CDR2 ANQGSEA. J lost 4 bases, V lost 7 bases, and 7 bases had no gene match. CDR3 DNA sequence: TGCAGCGCGGGACAGGGATCCGGCACTGAAGCTTTCTTT. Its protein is CSAGQGSGTEAFF.